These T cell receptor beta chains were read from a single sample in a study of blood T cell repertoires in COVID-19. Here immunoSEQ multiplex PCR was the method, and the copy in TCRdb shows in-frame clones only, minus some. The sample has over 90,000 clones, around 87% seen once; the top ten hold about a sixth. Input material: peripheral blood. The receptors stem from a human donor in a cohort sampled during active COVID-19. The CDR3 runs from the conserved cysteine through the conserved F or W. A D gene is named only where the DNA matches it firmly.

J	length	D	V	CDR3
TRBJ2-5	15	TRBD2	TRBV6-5	CASKEWVAGGETQYF
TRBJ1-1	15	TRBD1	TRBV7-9	CASSPPTGANTEAFF
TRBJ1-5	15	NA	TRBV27	CASSSWELRNQPQHF
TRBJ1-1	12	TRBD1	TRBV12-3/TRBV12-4	CASSLRDSKAFF
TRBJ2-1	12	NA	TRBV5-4	CASNRGWGRQFF
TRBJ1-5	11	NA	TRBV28	CASFRNQPQHF
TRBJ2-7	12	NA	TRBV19	CASSAHRSEQYF
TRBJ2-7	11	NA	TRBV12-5	CASGYGYEQYF
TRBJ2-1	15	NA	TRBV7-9	CASSLGSSTYNEQFF
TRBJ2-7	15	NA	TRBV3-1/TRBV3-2	CASSAGGALSYEQYF
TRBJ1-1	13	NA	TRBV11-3	CASSSTGSTEAFF
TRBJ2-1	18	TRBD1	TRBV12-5	CASGSSRPRTGGYNEQFF
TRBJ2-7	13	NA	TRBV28	CASMVRQPYEQYF
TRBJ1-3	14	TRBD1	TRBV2	CASSVDRVGNTIYF
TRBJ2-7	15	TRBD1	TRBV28	CASSYTPGQEYEQYF
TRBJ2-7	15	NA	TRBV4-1	CASSDRPDGSYEQYF
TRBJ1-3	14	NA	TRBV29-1	CSVGGGFSGNTIYF
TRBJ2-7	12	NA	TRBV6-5	CASKGVAYEQYF
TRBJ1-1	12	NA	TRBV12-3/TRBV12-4	CASSLMAGRAFF
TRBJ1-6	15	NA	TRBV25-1	CASSGLTGVRTPLHF
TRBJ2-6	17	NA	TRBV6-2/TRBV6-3	CASSSGGTVAGANVLTF
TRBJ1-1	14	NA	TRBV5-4	CASSLWGANTEAFF
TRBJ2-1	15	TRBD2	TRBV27	CASSLASGGRNEQFF
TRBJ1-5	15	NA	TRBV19	CASRGRGDSNQPQHF
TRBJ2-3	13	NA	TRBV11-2	CASSPGSPGTQYF
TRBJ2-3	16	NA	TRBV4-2	CASSLRGGGGQDTQYF
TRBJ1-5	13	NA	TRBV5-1	CASSRGVNQPQHF
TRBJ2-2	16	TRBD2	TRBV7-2	CASSPMASGGAGKLFF
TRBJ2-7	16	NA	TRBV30	CAWSFPREIYPYEQYF
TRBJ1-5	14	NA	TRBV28	CASSVAGGNQPQHF
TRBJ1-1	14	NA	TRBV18	CASSPRDTQTEAFF
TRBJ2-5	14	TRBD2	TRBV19	CATTSGGVLETQYF
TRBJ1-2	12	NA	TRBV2	CASSGQIYGYTF
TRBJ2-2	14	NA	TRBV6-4	CASSVQGITGELFF
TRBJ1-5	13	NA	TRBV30	CAWSPGGRQPQHF
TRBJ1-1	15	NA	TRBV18	CASSPALVMNTEAFF
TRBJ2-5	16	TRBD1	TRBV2	CASRGQAFVVQETQYF
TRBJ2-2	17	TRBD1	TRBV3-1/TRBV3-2	CASRHISGTDNTGELFF
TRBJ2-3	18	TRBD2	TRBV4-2	CASSQEGRVAGDTDTQYF
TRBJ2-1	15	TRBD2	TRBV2	CASRSAGGPSNEQFF
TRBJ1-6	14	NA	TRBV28	CASSLRSLNSPLHF
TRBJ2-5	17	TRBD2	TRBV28	CASSFARERQRGETQYF
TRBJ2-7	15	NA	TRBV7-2	CASSSDDQGIGEQYF
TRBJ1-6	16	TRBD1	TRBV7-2	CASSLGGARGRIPLHF
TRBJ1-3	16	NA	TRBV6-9	CASSGRWTAYGNTIYF
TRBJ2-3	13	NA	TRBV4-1	CASSQVGTDTQYF
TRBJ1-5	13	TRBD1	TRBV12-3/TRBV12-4	CASTLTGGQPQHF